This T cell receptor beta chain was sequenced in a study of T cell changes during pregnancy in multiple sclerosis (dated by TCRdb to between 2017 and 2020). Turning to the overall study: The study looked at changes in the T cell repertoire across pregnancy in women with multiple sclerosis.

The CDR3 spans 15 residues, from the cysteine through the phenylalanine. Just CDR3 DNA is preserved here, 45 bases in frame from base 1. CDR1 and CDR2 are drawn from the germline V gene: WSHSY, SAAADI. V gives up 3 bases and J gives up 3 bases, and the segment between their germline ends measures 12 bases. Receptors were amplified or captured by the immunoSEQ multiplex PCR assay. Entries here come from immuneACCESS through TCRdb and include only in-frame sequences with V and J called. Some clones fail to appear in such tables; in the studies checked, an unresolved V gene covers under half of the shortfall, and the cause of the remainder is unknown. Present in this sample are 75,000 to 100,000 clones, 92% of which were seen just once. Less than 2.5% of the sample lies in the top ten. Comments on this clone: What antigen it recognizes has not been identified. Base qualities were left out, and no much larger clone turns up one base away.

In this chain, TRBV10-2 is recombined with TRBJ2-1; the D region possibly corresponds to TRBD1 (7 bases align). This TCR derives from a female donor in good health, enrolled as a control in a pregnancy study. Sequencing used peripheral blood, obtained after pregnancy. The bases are TGCGCCAGCAGTGATTTCCAGGGGGGCTACAATGAGCAGTTCTTC. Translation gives CASSDFQGGYNEQFF.